These 6 T cell receptor beta chains came from one sample sequenced in a study of T cell responses to AZD1222 COVID-19 vaccine. Generated by immunoSEQ multiplex PCR, the TCRdb table keeps only in-frame clones and is missing some. The table shows roughly 55,000 clones, with roughly nine tenths occurring only once. The source material was peripheral blood, sampled on day 0 of AZD1222 vaccination. Every receptor here comes from an adult in good health.

This rearrangement joins TRBV28 to TRBJ1-1, with D unclear. CDR1 and CDR2 (germline): MDHEN, SYDVKM. The CDR3 runs to 15 residues. Between the trimmed V and J ends, which lost 5 bases and 2 bases, there was a span of 15 bases. CDR3 coding DNA: TGTGCCAGCAGTATCCCCAGGTTCCGAAACACTGAAGCTTTCTTT. Protein sequence: CASSIPRFRNTEAFF.

With respect to this clone: This same CDR3 is encoded by further DNA sequences in the sample. CDR3 residues: CASSYSGQGYEQYF. The DNA for the CDR3 is TGTGCCAGCAGTTACTCGGGGCAGGGCTACGAGCAGTACTTC. The V call is TRBV6-5, the J call TRBJ2-7; D may be TRBD1 (5 bases). Trimming took 0 bases from V and 3 from J, leaving 9 bases between them. Germline V gene sequence: CDR1 MNHEY, CDR2 SVGAGI. The length of the CDR3 is 14 residues.

V usage is TRBV27 and J usage is TRBJ2-7; D not certain. Between the trimmed V and J ends, which lost 5 bases and 6 bases, there was a span of 11 bases. Per the germline V gene, CDR1 is MNHEY and CDR2 is SMNVEV (reference sequence). The CDR3 extends over 12 amino acids. CDR3 residues: CASSPDDGEQYF. The CDR3 DNA follows: TGTGCCAGCAGTCCCGATGACGGCGAGCAGTACTTC.

The V and J genes are TRBV28 and TRBJ1-2; D is undetermined. V was pared by 6 bases and J by 2 bases, with 10 bases between. CDR1 and CDR2 (germline): MDHEN, SYDVKM. The CDR3 has 13 residues. For the CDR3, the DNA is TGTGCCAGCAGCGCAATCATAAACTATGGCTACACCTTC. Translating it yields CASSAIINYGYTF.

This clone appeared once. This chain uses TRBV5-4 with TRBJ2-7; D is undetermined. Germline V CDR1 and CDR2: SGHNT, YYREEE (reference sequence). This CDR3 has 13 amino acids. The V and J ends lost 3 bases and 3 bases respectively, with 10 bases between them. The DNA of the CDR3 is TGTGCCAGCAGCTCAAAGAGCAACTACGAGCAGTACTTC. Translated: CASSSKSNYEQYF.

J is TRBJ2-1 and V is TRBV9, with 7 bases aligning to TRBD1. This CDR3 has 13 amino acids. The trim removed 4 bases at V and 4 bases at J, leaving 2 bases unmatched. Germline lookup yields CDR1 SGDLS and CDR2 YYNGEE. Here the CDR3 DNA reads TGTGCCAGCAGCCTGGGACAGTACAATGAGCAGTTCTTC. Translating it yields CASSLGQYNEQFF.